Given below is one TCR beta chain in context. Its antigen remains unidentified. J lost 3 bases, V lost 3 bases, and 12 bases had no gene match. Germline V CDR1 and CDR2: GTSNPN, SVGIG (reference sequence). This CDR3 comprises 17 residues. Profiling relied on immunoSEQ multiplex PCR, and the TCRdb table lists in-frame clones only, not all of them. The sample gives some 160,000 clones, 85% to 95% of which show up once; approximately 0.88% is in the top ten. The sample comes from a study of T cell responses to AZD1222 COVID-19 vaccine. Study-wide results and caveats: Only five to seven AZD1222 recipients were seropositive at baseline. A rise in Spike-specific TCR breadth and depth followed two AZD1222 doses.

This sequence originates from an adult in good health. The chain carries TRBV30 and TRBJ1-4, with 8 bases that match TRBD1. Here the sequenced sample was peripheral blood, taken on day 0 of AZD1222 vaccination. Here the CDR3 reads CAWSGFGQGAANEKLFF. CDR3 DNA sequence: TGTGCCTGGAGCGGCTTTGGACAGGGCGCAGCTAATGAAAAACTGTTTTTT.